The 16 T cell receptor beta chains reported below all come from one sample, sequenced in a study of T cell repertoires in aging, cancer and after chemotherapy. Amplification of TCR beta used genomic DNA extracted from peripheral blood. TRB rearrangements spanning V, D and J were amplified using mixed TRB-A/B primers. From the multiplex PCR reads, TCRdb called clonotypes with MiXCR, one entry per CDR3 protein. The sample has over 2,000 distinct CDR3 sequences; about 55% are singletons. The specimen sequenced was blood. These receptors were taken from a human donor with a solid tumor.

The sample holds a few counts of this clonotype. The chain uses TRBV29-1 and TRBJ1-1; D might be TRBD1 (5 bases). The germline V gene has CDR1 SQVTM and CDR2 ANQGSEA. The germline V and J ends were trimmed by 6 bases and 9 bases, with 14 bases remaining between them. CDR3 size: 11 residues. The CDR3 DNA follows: TGCAGCGTAACCGGGACTCTCAAAGCTTTCTTT. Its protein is CSVTGTLKAFF.

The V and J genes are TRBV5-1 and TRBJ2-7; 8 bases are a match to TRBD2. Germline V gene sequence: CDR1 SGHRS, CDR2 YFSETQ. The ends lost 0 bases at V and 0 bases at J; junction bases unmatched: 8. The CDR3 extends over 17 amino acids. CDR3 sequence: CASSLGPPTSGSYEQYF. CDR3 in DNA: TGCGCCAGCAGCTTGGGGCCCCCAACTAGCGGCTCCTACGAGCAGTACTTC.

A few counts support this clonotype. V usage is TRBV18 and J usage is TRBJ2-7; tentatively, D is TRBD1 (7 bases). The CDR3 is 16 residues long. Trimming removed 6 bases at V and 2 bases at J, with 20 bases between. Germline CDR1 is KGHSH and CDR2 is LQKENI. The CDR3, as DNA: TGTGCCAGCTCTTCCCTCGGGGGACAGAGCACCTACGAGCAGTACTTC. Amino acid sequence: CASSSLGGQSTYEQYF.

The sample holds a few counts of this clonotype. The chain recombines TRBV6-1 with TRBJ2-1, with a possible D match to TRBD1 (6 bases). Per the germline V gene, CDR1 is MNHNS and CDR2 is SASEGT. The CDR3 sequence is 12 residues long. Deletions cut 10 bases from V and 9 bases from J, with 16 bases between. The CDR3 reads CATPGQGVEQFF. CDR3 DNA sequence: TGTGCCACACCGGGACAAGGGGTTGAGCAGTTCTTC.

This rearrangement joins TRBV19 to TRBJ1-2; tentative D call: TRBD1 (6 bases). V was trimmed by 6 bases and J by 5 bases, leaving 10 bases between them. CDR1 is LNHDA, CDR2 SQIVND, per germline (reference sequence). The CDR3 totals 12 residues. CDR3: CASSTGMYGYTF. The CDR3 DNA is TGTGCCAGTAGCACAGGGATGTATGGCTACACCTTC.

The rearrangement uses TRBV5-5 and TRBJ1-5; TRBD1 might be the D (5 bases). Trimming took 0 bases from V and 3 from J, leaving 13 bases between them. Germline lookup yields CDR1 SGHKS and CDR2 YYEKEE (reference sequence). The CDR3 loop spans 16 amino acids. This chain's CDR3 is CASSLDYRPYNQPQHF. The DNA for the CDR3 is TGTGCCAGCAGCTTGGATTACAGGCCTTACAATCAGCCCCAGCATTTT.

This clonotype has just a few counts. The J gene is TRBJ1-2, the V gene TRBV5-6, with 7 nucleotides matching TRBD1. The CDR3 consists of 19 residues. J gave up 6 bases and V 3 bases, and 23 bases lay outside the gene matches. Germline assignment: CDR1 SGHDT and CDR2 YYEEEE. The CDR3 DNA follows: TGTGCCAGCAGCTCCGTCAGGTACGATCGCCGGGACAGTTACGATGGCTACACCTTC. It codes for CASSSVRYDRRDSYDGYTF. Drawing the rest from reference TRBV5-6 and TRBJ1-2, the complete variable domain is DAGVTQSPTHLIKTRGQQVTLRCSPKSGHDTVSWYQQALGQGPQFIFQYYEEEERQRGNFPDRFSGHQFPNYSSELNVNALLLGDSALYLCASSSVRYDRRDSYDGYTFGSGTRLTVV.

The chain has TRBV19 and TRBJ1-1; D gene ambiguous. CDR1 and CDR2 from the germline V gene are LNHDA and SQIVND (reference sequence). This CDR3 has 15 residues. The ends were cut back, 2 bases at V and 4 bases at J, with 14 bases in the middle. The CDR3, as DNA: TGTGCCAGTAGTATAAGCGCGAATCTGGGCACTGAAGCTTTCTTT. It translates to CASSISANLGTEAFF.

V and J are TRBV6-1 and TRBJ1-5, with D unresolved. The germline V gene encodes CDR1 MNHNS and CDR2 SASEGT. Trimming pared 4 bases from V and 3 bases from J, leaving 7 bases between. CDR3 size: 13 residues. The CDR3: CASSGSFNQPQHF. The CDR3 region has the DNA TGTGCCAGCAGTGGGTCCTTCAATCAGCCCCAGCATTTT.

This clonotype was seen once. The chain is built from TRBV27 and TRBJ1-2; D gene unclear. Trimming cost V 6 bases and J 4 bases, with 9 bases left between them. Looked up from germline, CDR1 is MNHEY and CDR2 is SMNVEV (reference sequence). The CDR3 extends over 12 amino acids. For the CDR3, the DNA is TGTGCCAGCAGGGCGGGAGGCTATGGCTACACCTTC. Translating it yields CASRAGGYGYTF.

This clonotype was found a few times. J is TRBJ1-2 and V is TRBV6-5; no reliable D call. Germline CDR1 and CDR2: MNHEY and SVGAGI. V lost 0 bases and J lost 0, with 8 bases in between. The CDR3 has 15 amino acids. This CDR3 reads CASSYSVGTNYGYTF. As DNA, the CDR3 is TGTGCCAGCAGTTACTCGGTAGGGACTAACTATGGCTACACCTTC.

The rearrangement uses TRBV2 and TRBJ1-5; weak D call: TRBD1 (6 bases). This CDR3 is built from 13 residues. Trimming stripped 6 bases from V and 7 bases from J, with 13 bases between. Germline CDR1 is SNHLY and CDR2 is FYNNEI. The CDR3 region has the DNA TGTGCCAGCAGCTTGGGGGCAGAACAGCCCCAGCATTTT. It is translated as CASSLGAEQPQHF.

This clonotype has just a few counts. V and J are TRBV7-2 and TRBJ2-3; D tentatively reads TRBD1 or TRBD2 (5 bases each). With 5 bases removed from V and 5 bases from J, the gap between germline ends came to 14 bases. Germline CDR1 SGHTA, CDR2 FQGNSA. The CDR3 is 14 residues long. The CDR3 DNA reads TGTGCCAGCAGCCTCATCGGGGCGGAAGATACGCAGTATTTT. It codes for CASSLIGAEDTQYF.

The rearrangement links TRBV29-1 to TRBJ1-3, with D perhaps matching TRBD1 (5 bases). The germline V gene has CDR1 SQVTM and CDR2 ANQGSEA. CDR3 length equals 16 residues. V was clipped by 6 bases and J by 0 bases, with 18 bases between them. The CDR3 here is CSVGGGAPGSGNTIYF. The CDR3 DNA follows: TGCAGCGTGGGGGGTGGGGCGCCCGGCTCTGGAAACACCATATATTTT. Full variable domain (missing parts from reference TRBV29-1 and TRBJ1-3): SAVISQKPSRDICQRGTSLTIQCQVDSQVTMMFWYRQQPGQSLTLIATANQGSEATYESGFVIDKFPISRPNLTFSTLTVSNMSPEDSSIYLCSVGGGAPGSGNTIYFGEGSWLTVV.

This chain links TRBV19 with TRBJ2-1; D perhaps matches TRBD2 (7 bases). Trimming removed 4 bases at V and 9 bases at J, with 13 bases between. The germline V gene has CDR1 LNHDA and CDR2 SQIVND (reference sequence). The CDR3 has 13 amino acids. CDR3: CASSRGGGAEQFF. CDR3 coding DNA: TGTGCCAGTAGTAGGGGAGGGGGGGCTGAGCAGTTCTTC. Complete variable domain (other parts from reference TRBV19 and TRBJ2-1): DGGITQSPKYLFRKEGQNVTLSCEQNLNHDAMYWYRQDPGQGLRLIYYSQIVNDFQKGDIAEGYSVSREKKESFPLTVTSAQKNPTAFYLCASSRGGGAEQFFGPGTRLTVL.

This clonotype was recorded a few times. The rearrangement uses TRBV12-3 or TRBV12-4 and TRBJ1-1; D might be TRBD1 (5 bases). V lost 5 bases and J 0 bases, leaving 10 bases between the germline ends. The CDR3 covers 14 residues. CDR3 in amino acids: CASSSRAMNTEAFF. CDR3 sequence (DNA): TGTGCCAGCAGTAGCAGGGCTATGAACACTGAAGCTTTCTTT.